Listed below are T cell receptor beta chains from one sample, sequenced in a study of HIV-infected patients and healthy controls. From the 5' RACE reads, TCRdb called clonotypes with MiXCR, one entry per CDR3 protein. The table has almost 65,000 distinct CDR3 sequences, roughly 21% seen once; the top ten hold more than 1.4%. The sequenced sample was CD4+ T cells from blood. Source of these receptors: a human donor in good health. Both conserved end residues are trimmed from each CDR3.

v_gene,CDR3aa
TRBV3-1,ASSPVKRLDSYEQY
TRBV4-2,ASSQTLLTYEQY
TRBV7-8,ASSLFRQGGAETQY
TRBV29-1,SVPGQGFSEQY
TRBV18,ASVGGQNQPQH
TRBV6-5,ASSHRDEQY
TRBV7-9,ASSRLGDRSYEQY
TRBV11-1,ASSLDRSNYGYT
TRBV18,ASSPPTSGLYNEQF
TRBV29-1,SVVRGGNNEQF
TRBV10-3,AISELAGRKRSYEQY
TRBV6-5,ASSRTGTEQDTQY
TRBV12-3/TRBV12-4,ASSLMGSGSPLH
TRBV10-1,ASSDNARLASYEQY
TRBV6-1,ASSEAAGQGNQPQH
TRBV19,ASSYIPEAEQF
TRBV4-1,ASSQIRGRGVDQPQH
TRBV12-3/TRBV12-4,ASSLRDRGPSGYT
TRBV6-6,ASSSSRDGYT
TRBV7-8,ASSSLTSGGLSYEQY
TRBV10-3,AISEGLNRGYGYT
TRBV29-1,SVRKGFNEKLF
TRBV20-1,SAREGGGGSEQY
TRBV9,ASSGGGASGETQY
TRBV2,ASSAGQTTYGYT
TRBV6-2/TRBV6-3,ASTGTFLQPQH
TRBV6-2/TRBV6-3,ASKEGGSTDTQY
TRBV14,ASSLTARQGEFYNSPLH
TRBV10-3,AISPDRGTEAF
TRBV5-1,ASSPRGRVNYEQY
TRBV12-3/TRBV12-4,ATTGGRDTDTQY
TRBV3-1,ASSQGTASNQPQH
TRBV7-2,ASSLRASGSYEQY
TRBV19,ASRENYGYT
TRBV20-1,SAISAGTSYNEQF
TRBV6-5,ASSAWDQETQY
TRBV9,ASTAETGNTIY
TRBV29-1,SVGGTDYNEQF
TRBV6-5,ASSYEGRYGYT
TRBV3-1,ASSQEWTANYGYT
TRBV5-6,ASGLQYRDTGELF
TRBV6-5,ASRFGTGGNYGYT
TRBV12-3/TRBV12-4,ASSSQVNTEAF
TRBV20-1,SARGLERGSYEQY
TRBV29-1,SVEEGSVGNGYT
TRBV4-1,ASRVFWREAIDTQY
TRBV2,ASSETAERAGELF
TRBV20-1,SARDNKNTEAF
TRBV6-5,ASSYSGTGPYEQY
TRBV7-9,ASSLVDSPNYGYT
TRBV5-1,ASSGGAGVSYGYT
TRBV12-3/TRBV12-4,ASSLGGGESETQY